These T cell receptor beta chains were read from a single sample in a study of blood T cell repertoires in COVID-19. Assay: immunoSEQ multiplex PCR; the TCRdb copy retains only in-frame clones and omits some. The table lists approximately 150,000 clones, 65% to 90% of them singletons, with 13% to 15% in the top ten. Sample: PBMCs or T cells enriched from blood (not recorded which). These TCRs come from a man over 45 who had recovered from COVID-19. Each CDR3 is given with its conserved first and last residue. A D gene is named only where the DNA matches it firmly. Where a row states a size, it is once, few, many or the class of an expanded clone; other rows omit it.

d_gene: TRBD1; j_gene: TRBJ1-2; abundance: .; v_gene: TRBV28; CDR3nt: TGTGCCAGCAGTCCTATCGGGACAGGGGTCCGCTACACCTTC; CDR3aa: CASSPIGTGVRYTF
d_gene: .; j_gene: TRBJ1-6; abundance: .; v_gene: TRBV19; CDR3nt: TGTGCCAGTAGTATAGATACCGGGAATTCACCCCTCCACTTT; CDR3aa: CASSIDTGNSPLHF
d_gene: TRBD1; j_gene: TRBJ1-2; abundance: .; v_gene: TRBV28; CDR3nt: TGTGCCAGCAGTCCTTCGGACAGGGCCTGGGGGTATGGCTACACCTTC; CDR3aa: CASSPSDRAWGYGYTF
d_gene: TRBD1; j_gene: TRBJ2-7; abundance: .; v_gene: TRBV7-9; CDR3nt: TGTGCCAGCAGCCCCGAGACAGGGGGTCTCTACGAGCAGTACTTC; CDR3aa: CASSPETGGLYEQYF
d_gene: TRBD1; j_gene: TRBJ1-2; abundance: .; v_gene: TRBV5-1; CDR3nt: TGCGCCAGCAGCGTACCGGGACAGGGGGTTGGCTACACCTTC; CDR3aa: CASSVPGQGVGYTF
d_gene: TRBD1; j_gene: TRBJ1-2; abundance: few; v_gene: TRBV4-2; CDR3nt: TGTGCCAGCAGCCAAGGCCAAGGGGGCAACTATGGCTACACCTTC; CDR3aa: CASSQGQGGNYGYTF
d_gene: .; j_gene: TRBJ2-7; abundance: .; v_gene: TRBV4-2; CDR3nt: TGTGCCAGCAGCCAAGATCTGGCTAGTTCGTCCTACGAGCAGTACTTC; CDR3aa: CASSQDLASSSYEQYF
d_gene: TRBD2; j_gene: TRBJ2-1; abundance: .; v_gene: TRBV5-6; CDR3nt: TGTGCCAGCAGCCCGGGACTAGGCCGGTTGCAGTTCTTC; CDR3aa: CASSPGLGRLQFF
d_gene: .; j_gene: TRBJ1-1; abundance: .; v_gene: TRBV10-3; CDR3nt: TGTGCCATCAGGCCGAGCGGCAGGAACACTGAAGCTTTCTTT; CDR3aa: CAIRPSGRNTEAFF
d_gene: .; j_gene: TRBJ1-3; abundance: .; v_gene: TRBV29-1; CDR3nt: TGCAGCGTTGGAGTTGGTTCTGGAAACACCATATATTTT; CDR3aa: CSVGVGSGNTIYF
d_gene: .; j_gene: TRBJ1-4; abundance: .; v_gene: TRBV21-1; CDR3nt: TGTGCCAGCAGCAAAGGGGGCAGCACTAATGAAAAACTGTTTTTT; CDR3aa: CASSKGGSTNEKLFF
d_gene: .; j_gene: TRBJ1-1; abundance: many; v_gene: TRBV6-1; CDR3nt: TGTGCCAGCAGTGAACTCGGGGGATATGAAGCTTTCTTT; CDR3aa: CASSELGGYEAFF
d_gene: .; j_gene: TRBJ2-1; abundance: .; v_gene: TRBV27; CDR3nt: TGTGCCAGCATGCTGGGGCAACTGGGTGAGCAGTTCTTC; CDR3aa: CASMLGQLGEQFF
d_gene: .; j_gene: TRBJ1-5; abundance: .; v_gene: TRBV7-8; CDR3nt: TGTGCCAGCAGCTTACGTATAAGAAGGAGTAATCAGCCCCAGCATTTT; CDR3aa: CASSLRIRRSNQPQHF
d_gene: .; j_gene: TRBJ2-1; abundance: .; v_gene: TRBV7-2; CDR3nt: TGTGCCAGCAGCTTAGGGGCTTCTAGCGTTAGGGATGAGCAGTTCTTC; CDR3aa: CASSLGASSVRDEQFF
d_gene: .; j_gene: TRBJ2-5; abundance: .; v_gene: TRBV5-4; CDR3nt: TGTGCCAGCAGCCCAAGGACATCCCAAGAGACCCAGTACTTC; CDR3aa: CASSPRTSQETQYF